Here is one T cell receptor (beta chain) with its context. The antigen is unknown. Repertoires were generated with immunoSEQ multiplex PCR, while TCRdb's copy carries only in-frame clones and drops some. The table lists roughly 32,000 clones, roughly 87% of them singletons. This sample is part of a study of a mutant IDH1 vaccine in newly diagnosed glioma. Study overall: Vaccines were first given 4-6 weeks after radiotherapy alone, or with temozolomide cycles. Patients under treatment included roughly 60% males and roughly 40% females and had a mean age of around 43 years.

J was trimmed by 0 bases and V by 4 bases; bases with no gene match: 10. Germline lookup yields CDR1 SGDLS and CDR2 YYNGEE. The CDR3 has 18 amino acids. The time point was: week 47, end of study. Vaccine doses each comprised 300 ug of mutant IDH1 20-mer peptide, with topical imiquimod. There were new WHO grade 3 or 4 astrocytomas in the donors, and these were IDH1-mutant and ATRX-lost. This sequence joins TRBV9 and TRBJ2-6; TRBD2 agrees at 7 bases. The sequenced sample was PBMCs, obtained from a glioma patient whose treatment included an IDH1 peptide vaccine. This TCR was recovered from a man aged 35 to 55 with glioma. CDR3 in DNA: TGTGCCAGCAGCCCGGATGCCCGCGGGAGCTCTGGGGCCAACGTCCTGACTTTC. It specifies CASSPDARGSSGANVLTF.